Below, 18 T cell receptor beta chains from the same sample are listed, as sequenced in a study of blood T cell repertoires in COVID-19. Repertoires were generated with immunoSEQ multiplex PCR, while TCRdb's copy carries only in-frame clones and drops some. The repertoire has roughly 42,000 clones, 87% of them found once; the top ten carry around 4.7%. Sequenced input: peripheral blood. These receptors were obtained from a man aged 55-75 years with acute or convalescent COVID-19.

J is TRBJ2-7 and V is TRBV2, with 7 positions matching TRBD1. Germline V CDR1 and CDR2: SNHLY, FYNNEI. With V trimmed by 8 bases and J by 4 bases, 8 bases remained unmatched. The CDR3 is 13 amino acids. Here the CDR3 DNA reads TGTGCCAGCTGGACAGGTGGTGGATACGAGCAGTACTTC. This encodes CASWTGGGYEQYF.

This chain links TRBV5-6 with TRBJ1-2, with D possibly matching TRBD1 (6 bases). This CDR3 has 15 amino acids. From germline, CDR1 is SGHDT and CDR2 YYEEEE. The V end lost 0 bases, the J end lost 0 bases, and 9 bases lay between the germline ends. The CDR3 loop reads CASSLARGANYGYTF. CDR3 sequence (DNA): TGTGCCAGCAGCTTGGCCAGGGGAGCTAACTATGGCTACACCTTC.

CDR3 protein: CASSLFQEGGELFF. Here the CDR3 DNA reads TGCGCCAGCAGCTTGTTCCAGGAGGGCGGGGAGCTGTTTTTT. The gene calls are TRBV5-1 and TRBJ2-2; D might be TRBD2 (6 bases). This CDR3 comprises 14 residues. Between the trimmed V and J ends, which lost 1 base and 7 bases, there was a span of 11 bases. Germline V gene lookup returns CDR1 SGHRS and CDR2 YFSETQ.

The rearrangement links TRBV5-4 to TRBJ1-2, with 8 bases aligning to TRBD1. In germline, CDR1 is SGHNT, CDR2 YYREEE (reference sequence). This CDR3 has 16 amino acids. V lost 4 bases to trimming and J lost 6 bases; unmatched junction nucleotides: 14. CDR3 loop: CASSPTHGQGTDGYTF. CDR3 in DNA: TGTGCCAGCAGCCCAACCCATGGACAGGGCACCGATGGCTACACCTTC.

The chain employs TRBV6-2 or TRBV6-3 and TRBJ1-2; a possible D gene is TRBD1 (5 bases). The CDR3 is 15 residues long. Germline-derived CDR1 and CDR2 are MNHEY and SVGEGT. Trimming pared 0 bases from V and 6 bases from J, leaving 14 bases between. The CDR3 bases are TGTGCCAGCAGTTACTCGACTGGGGGACTCGATGGCTACACCTTC. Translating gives CASSYSTGGLDGYTF.

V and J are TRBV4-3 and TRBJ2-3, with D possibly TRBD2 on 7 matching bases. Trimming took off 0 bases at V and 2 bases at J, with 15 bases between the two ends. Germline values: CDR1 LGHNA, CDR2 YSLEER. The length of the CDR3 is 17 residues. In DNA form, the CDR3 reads TGCGCCAGCAGCCAAGATATGTCGCGGGGGCACACAGATACGCAGTATTTT. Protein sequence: CASSQDMSRGHTDTQYF.

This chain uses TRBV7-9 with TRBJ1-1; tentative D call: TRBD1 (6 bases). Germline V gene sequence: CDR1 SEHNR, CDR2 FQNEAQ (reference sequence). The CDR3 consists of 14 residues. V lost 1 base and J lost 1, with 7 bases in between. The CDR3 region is CASSLEGGNTEAFF. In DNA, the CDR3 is TGTGCCAGCAGCTTAGAAGGGGGGAACACTGAAGCTTTCTTT.

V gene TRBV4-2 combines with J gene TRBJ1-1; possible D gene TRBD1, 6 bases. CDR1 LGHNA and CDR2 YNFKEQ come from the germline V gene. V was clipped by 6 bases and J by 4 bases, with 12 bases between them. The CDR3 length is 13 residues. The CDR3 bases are TGTGCCAGCAGGGGGGCGGGAGGCACTGAAGCTTTCTTT. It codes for CASRGAGGTEAFF.

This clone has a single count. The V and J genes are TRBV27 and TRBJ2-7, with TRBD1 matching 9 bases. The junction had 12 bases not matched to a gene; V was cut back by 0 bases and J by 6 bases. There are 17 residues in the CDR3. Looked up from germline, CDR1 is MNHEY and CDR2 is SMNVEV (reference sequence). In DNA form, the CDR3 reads TGTGCCAGCAGTTTATCCCCACCCCGGGGACAGGGCCCCGAGCAGTACTTC. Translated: CASSLSPPRGQGPEQYF.

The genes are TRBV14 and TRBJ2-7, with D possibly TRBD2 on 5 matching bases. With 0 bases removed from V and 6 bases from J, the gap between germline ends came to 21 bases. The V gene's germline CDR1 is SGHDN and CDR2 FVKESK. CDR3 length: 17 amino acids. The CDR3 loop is CASSQERWVGESGEQYF. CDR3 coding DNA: TGTGCCAGCAGCCAAGAACGTTGGGTTGGGGAGTCGGGCGAGCAGTACTTC.

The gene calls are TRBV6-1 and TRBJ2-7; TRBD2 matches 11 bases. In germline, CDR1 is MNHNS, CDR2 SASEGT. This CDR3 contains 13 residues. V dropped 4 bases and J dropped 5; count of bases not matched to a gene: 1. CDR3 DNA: TGTGCCAGCAGTGTAGCGGGAGGGGACGAGCAGTACTTC. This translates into CASSVAGGDEQYF.

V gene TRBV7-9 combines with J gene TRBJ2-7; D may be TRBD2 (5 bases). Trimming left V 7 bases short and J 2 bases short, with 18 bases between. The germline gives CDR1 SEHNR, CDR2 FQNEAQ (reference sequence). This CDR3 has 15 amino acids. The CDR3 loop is CASTSEVGETYEQYF. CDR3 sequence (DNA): TGTGCCAGCACATCAGAAGTCGGGGAGACCTACGAGCAGTACTTC.

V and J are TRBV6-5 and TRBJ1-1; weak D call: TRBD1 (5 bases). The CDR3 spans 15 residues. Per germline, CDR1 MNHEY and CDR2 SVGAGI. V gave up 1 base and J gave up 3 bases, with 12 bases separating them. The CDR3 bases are TGTGCCAGCAGTTACTTGAGGGGAGGGTACACTGAAGCTTTCTTT. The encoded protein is CASSYLRGGYTEAFF.

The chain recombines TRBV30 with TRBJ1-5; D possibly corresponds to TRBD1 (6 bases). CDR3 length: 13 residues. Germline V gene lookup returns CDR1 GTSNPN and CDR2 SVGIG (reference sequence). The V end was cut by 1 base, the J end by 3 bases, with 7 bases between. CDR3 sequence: CAWSGQDNQPQHF. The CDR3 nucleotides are TGTGCCTGGAGTGGACAGGACAATCAGCCCCAGCATTTT.

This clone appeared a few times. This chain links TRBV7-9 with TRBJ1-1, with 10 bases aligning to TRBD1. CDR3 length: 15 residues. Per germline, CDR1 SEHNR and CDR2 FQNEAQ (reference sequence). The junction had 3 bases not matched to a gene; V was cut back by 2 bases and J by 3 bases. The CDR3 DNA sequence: TGTGCCAGCAGCTTAAGACAGGGGGCGGACACTGAAGCTTTCTTT. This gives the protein CASSLRQGADTEAFF. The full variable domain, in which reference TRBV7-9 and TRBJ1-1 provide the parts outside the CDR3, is DTGVSQNPRHKITKRGQNVTFRCDPISEHNRLYWYRQTLGQGPEFLTYFQNEAQLEKSRLLSDRFSAERPKGSFSTLEIQRTEQGDSAMYLCASSLRQGADTEAFFGQGTRLTVV.

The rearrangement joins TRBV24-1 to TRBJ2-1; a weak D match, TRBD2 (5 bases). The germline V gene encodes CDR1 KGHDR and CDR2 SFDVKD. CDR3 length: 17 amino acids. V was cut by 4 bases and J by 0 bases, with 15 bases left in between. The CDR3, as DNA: TGTGCCACCAGTGACCGCCGCGAGGGAGTCTCCTACAATGAGCAGTTCTTC. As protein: CATSDRREGVSYNEQFF.

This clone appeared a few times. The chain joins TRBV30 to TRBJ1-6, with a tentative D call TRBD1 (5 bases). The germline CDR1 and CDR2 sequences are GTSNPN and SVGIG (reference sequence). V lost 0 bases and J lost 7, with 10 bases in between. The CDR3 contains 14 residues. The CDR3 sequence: CAWSVDGANSPLHF. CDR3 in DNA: TGTGCCTGGAGTGTGGATGGGGCAAATTCACCCCTCCACTTT.

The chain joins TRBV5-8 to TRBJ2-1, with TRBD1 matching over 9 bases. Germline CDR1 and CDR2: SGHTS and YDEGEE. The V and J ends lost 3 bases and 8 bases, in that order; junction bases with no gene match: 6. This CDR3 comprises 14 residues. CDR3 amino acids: CASSSSTGGHEQFF. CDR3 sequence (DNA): TGTGCCAGCAGCTCTTCGACAGGGGGACATGAGCAGTTCTTC.